Listed here are 28 T cell receptor beta chains from one sample, sequenced in a study of CD8+CD57+ T cells in acquired aplastic anemia listed by TCRdb under 2018. TCRdb lists the instrument as Illumina HiSeq 2000. Genomic DNA served as template for TCR beta VDJ combination and CDR3 sequence profiling. Through fastp at Q25 and MiXCR, TCRdb rebuilt clones from the public reads, retaining in-frame beta chains. Duplicate CDR3 protein sequences are folded into a single record with the most common DNA and genes. The sample table holds 80,000 or so distinct CDR3 sequences, of which approximately 46% were seen once. Approximately 61% of the sample comes from the top ten. The specimen sequenced was sorted CD4+, CD8+, or CD8+CD57+ T cells (not recorded which) from PBMCs. The receptors stem from a human donor in good health, serving as a control.

V and J are TRBV6-4 and TRBJ1-6; maybe TRBD1 (5 bases). The CDR3 totals 15 residues. Trimming took off 5 bases at V and 4 bases at J, with 12 bases between the two ends. Per germline, CDR1 MRHNA and CDR2 SNTAGT. CDR3 nucleotides: TGTGCCAGCAGTCTGCGGGGCAATTATAATTCACCCCTCCACTTT. Translation gives CASSLRGNYNSPLHF.

This clonotype has a count of ten or more. The genes are TRBV4-2 and TRBJ2-7; unclear D gene. The germline V gene encodes CDR1 LGHNA and CDR2 YNFKEQ. V gave up 0 bases and J gave up 6 bases, with 12 bases separating them. The CDR3 length is 14 residues. CDR3 region: CASSQDIAMVEQYF. CDR3 nucleotide sequence: TGTGCCAGCAGCCAAGATATCGCGATGGTCGAGCAGTACTTC.

This clonotype was recorded a few times. The CDR3 sequence: CASSEAASGRTDTQYF. CDR3 bases: TGTGCCAGCAGTGAAGCGGCTAGCGGGAGGACAGATACGCAGTATTTT. The J gene is TRBJ2-3, the V gene TRBV2; 11 nucleotides line up with TRBD2. There are 16 residues in the CDR3. J lost 3 bases, V lost 0 bases, and 2 bases had no gene match. CDR1 is SNHLY, CDR2 FYNNEI, per germline.

There are many counts of this clonotype. The genes are TRBV7-2 and TRBJ2-7; TRBD1 aligns across 7 bases. This CDR3 has 16 amino acids. Trimming at V came to 0 bases and at J to 2 bases, leaving 7 bases not matched to a gene. Germline CDR1 is SGHTA and CDR2 is FQGNSA. The CDR3 DNA reads TGTGCCAGCAGCTTAGCGGCAGGGGGTTATCCCTACGAGCAGTACTTC. It is translated as CASSLAAGGYPYEQYF.

The V and J genes are TRBV27 and TRBJ1-2; 8 nucleotides line up with TRBD1. Germline V gene data show CDR1 as MNHEY and CDR2 as SMNVEV (reference sequence). Trimming removed 1 base from V and 5 bases from J; junction bases left unmatched: 9. CDR3 length: 16 residues. This CDR3 reads CASSLYRGQAVYGYTF. The CDR3 DNA follows: TGTGCCAGCAGTTTATATCGGGGACAGGCTGTTTATGGCTACACCTTC.

This clonotype has just a few counts. This chain joins TRBV20-1 and TRBJ2-3; TRBD2 is a possible D gene (5 bases). The ends were cut back, 6 bases at V and 4 bases at J, with 20 bases in the middle. Germline loops: CDR1 DFQATT, CDR2 SNEGSKA (reference sequence). This CDR3 has 15 amino acids. The CDR3 loop is CSAPGAGRYADTQYF. The CDR3 region has the DNA TGCAGTGCCCCCGGCGCGGGTCGGTACGCAGATACGCAGTATTTT.

In this sample, this clonotype turned up many times. The J gene is TRBJ1-1, the V gene TRBV7-9, with 8 bases fitting TRBD1. The CDR3 loop spans 15 amino acids. Germline CDR1 and CDR2: SEHNR and FQNEAQ (reference sequence). Trimming cost V 3 bases and J 9 bases; bases outside gene matches: 12. The CDR3 is CASSLVSSGQAQAFF. The CDR3 DNA reads as TGTGCCAGCAGCTTGGTATCATCGGGACAGGCTCAAGCTTTCTTT.

The V call is TRBV24-1, the J call TRBJ1-2, with TRBD1 matching over 9 bases. The CDR3 extends over 16 amino acids. The V and J ends lost 3 bases and 4 bases, in that order; junction bases with no gene match: 8. The germline V gene has CDR1 KGHDR and CDR2 SFDVKD. The CDR3 DNA reads as TGTGCCACCAGTGATCCTCAGGACAGGGGCGGCTATGGCTACACCTTC. Its translation is CATSDPQDRGGYGYTF.

This clonotype has at least ten counts. The rearrangement uses TRBV7-2 and TRBJ1-5, with D tentatively TRBD1 (5 bases). V lost 3 bases and J lost 6, with 15 bases in between. The germline V gene encodes CDR1 SGHTA and CDR2 FQGNSA. The CDR3 runs to 15 residues. The CDR3 nucleotides read TGTGCCAGCAGCTTGGGAGGGGTAGGTGGTCAGCCCCAGCATTTT. Its protein is CASSLGGVGGQPQHF.

This clonotype was observed at least ten times. CDR3 DNA sequence: TGTGCTAGTGGACAGGGGACCTACGAGCAGTACTTC. Its translation: CASGQGTYEQYF. J is TRBJ2-7 and V is TRBV12-5; 7 nucleotides agree with TRBD1. The CDR3 contains 12 residues. The V and J ends lost 6 bases and 2 bases, in that order; junction bases with no gene match: 1. Germline assignment: CDR1 LGHNT and CDR2 FRNRAP.

This clonotype came up many times. DNA of the CDR3: TGCGCCAGCAGCCAGGACCCCTCGGTGGTAGAGACCCAGTACTTC. As protein: CASSQDPSVVETQYF. The chain joins TRBV4-1 to TRBJ2-5; D unclear. The CDR3 covers 15 residues. The ends were cut back, 3 bases at V and 4 bases at J, with 15 bases in the middle. CDR1 MGHRA and CDR2 YSYEKL come from the germline V gene.

This sequence joins TRBV12-3 or TRBV12-4 and TRBJ2-6, with D possibly being TRBD2 (5 bases). The V and J ends lost 5 bases and 0 bases respectively, with 20 bases between them. The CDR3 consists of 19 residues. CDR3 bases: TGTGCCAGCAGTAGCTTTATTGGAGGAGGACTCTCTGGGGCCAACGTCCTGACTTTC. Its protein product is CASSSFIGGGLSGANVLTF.

Of note for this clonotype: A much larger clone differs from this one at a single base, so this may be a read error. The genes are TRBV4-1 and TRBJ1-2; 11 nucleotides line up with TRBD1. There are 15 residues in the CDR3. Germline assignment: CDR1 MGHRA and CDR2 YSYEKL. Germline trimming cut 4 bases from V and 7 bases from J; bases unmatched to any gene: 8. In nucleotides, the CDR3 is TGCGCCAGCAGCCGGTCGGACAGGGGGCTTCGTGGCTACACCTTC. It encodes CASSRSDRGLRGYTF.

Remarks on this clonotype: A single base separates this from a much larger clone, so it may be a read error. The rearrangement joins TRBV19 to TRBJ1-2; 7 nucleotides agree with TRBD1. CDR1 and CDR2 (germline): LNHDA, SQIVND (reference sequence). The CDR3 contains 16 residues. Trimming cost V 7 bases and J 1 base; bases outside gene matches: 12. The CDR3 DNA sequence: TGTGCCAGTACCCCACTTAGGGGGCGAGGTAACTATGGCTACACCTTC. This codes for CASTPLRGRGNYGYTF.

V usage is TRBV19 and J usage is TRBJ2-7; D uncertain. This CDR3 spans 10 amino acids. The ends were cut back, 5 bases at V and 3 bases at J, with 2 bases in the middle. Per germline, CDR1 LNHDA and CDR2 SQIVND (reference sequence). As DNA, the CDR3 is TGTGCCAGTAGTCGCTACGAGCAGTACTTC. This sequence encodes CASSRYEQYF.

This clonotype was seen a handful of times. This chain connects TRBV5-1 to TRBJ2-7; D may be TRBD1 (6 bases). This CDR3 contains 13 residues. V was pared by 3 bases and J by 3 bases, with 10 bases between. CDR1 SGHRS and CDR2 YFSETQ come from the germline V gene. CDR3 DNA sequence: TGCGCCAGCAGCTGGTCAGGGGACTACGAGCAGTACTTC. Amino acids: CASSWSGDYEQYF.

The V call is TRBV6-2 or TRBV6-3, the J call TRBJ2-7; D gene uncertain. The CDR3 loop spans 13 amino acids. Trimming removed 4 bases from V and 2 bases from J, with 9 bases in between. The germline V gene encodes CDR1 MNHEY and CDR2 SVGEGT. For the CDR3, the DNA is TGTGCCAGCAGTTTCCCCCCTACCTACGAGCAGTACTTC. This codes for CASSFPPTYEQYF.

This clonotype was observed at least ten times. The chain links TRBV6-1 to TRBJ1-1; maybe TRBD1 (5 bases). The CDR3 spans 17 residues. V lost 5 bases to trimming and J lost 3 bases, with 22 bases between them. Germline lookup yields CDR1 MNHNS and CDR2 SASEGT. CDR3 residues: CASSMLGAGPWHTEAFF. DNA of the CDR3: TGTGCCAGCAGTATGCTCGGGGCAGGGCCCTGGCACACTGAAGCTTTCTTT.

The chain recombines TRBV11-2 with TRBJ2-7; 8 bases are shared with TRBD1. Germline loops: CDR1 SGHAT, CDR2 FQNNGV. The CDR3 has 16 residues. The J segment lost 7 bases and the V segment lost 5 bases, leaving 16 bases of the junction unmatched. CDR3: CASSLHAGTGPREQYF. The CDR3 DNA sequence: TGTGCCAGCAGCCTCCACGCCGGGACAGGCCCTAGGGAGCAGTACTTC.

This clonotype occurred many times. The CDR3 sequence is CASSDWGGNEQYF. The CDR3 DNA reads TGTGCCAGCAGTGATTGGGGAGGGAACGAGCAGTACTTC. The chain combines TRBV6-1 with TRBJ2-7, with TRBD2 matching over 7 bases. Trimming removed 3 bases from V and 5 bases from J; junction bases left unmatched: 4. Germline CDR1 is MNHNS and CDR2 is SASEGT. The CDR3 runs 13 residues.

This clonotype came up once. The gene calls are TRBV25-1 and TRBJ1-2, with TRBD1 as a possible D gene (6 bases). The CDR3 runs to 12 residues. V was pared by 6 bases and J by 7 bases, with 12 bases between. From germline, CDR1 is MGHDK and CDR2 SYGVNS. In nucleotides, the CDR3 is TGTGCCAGCAGCTTGCACAGGGCTGGCTACACCTTC. It encodes CASSLHRAGYTF.

The chain is built from TRBV11-1 and TRBJ1-6; 8 nucleotides line up with TRBD1. Per germline, CDR1 SGHAT and CDR2 FQDESV (reference sequence). J lost 7 bases, V lost 1 base, and 3 bases had no gene match. CDR3 size: 15 residues. The CDR3 protein is CASSLGSGGNSPLHF. The CDR3, as DNA: TGTGCCAGCAGCTTAGGTTCAGGGGGCAATTCACCCCTCCACTTT.

This clonotype was seen only a few times. V usage is TRBV28 and J usage is TRBJ1-5; D call uncertain. The V end was cut by 6 bases, the J end by 5 bases, with 17 bases between. This CDR3 contains 15 residues. Germline loops: CDR1 MDHEN, CDR2 SYDVKM. The DNA of the CDR3 is TGTGCCAGCAGCTCGACCCCCGCGGACGATCAGCCCCAGCATTTT. Its protein product is CASSSTPADDQPQHF.

The chain joins TRBV25-1 to TRBJ1-6; D may be TRBD1 (5 bases). With 2 bases removed from V and 5 bases from J, the gap between germline ends came to 10 bases. The CDR3 is 15 residues long. CDR1 is MGHDK and CDR2 is SYGVNS in the germline V gene. CDR3 nucleotides: TGTGCCAGCAGTGAAGGAAGGGGCAATAATTCACCCCTCCACTTT. Translation: CASSEGRGNNSPLHF. The entire variable domain, with the rest obtained from reference TRBV25-1 and TRBJ1-6, is as follows: EADIYQTPRYLVIGTGKKITLECSQTMGHDKMYWYQQDPGMELHLIHYSYGVNSTEKGDLSSESTVSRIRTEHFPLTLESARPSHTSQYLCASSEGRGNNSPLHFGNGTRLTVT.

V is TRBV5-1 and J is TRBJ1-2, with 7 bases aligning to TRBD1. From germline, CDR1 is SGHRS and CDR2 YFSETQ. The length of the CDR3 is 14 residues. The V gene end was trimmed by 2 bases and the J gene end by 2 bases; junction bases not matched to a gene: 3. CDR3 residues: CASSFQTGNYGYTF. The CDR3 coding sequence is TGCGCCAGCAGCTTCCAGACAGGGAACTATGGCTACACCTTC.

The chain joins TRBV6-1 to TRBJ2-5; D is uncertain. This CDR3 is 12 amino acids long. V gave up 0 bases and J gave up 7 bases, with 6 bases separating them. Germline V CDR1 and CDR2: MNHNS, SASEGT. CDR3 sequence (DNA): TGTGCCAGCAGTGAAGCGTGGAGGACCCAGTACTTC. Its protein is CASSEAWRTQYF.

The table lists this clonotype with a few counts. The chain carries TRBV5-1 and TRBJ2-3; D perhaps matches TRBD2 (5 bases). V was trimmed by 1 base and J by 2 bases, leaving 11 bases between them. The CDR3 spans 15 residues. Germline V gene lookup returns CDR1 SGHRS and CDR2 YFSETQ. The CDR3 DNA follows: TGCGCCAGCAGCTTGACCGAGGGCCCCACAGATACGCAGTATTTT. Translated: CASSLTEGPTDTQYF.

This clonotype was counted once. The chain's CDR3 is CASSPRGRYADTQYF. DNA of the CDR3: TGTGCCAGCAGCCCCAGAGGGCGGTACGCAGATACGCAGTATTTT. The chain joins TRBV11-2 to TRBJ2-3; D is possibly TRBD2 (5 bases). Trimming removed 5 bases at V and 4 bases at J, with 16 bases between. This CDR3 is 15 amino acids long. Germline assignment: CDR1 SGHAT and CDR2 FQNNGV.